This T cell receptor beta chain is from a study of blood T cell repertoires in COVID-19. Study-wide background: The United States, Italy and Spain supplied acute and convalescent COVID-19 samples. T cells, B-cell-depleted T cells, or PBMCs provided the cDNA or gDNA that served as material.

Patients in Seattle were enrolled during active infection, then followed longitudinally. Per the authors' pipeline: Estimated nucleated cell counts came from reference gene primer amplification. The method was immunoSEQ multiplex PCR; TCRdb's version includes in-frame clones alone and lacks a portion of them. The V and J calls and clone size come from that table; D and trimming were worked out from the DNA. The sample gives 150,000 to 200,000 clones, about 81% of which show up once; 12% is in the top ten. V lost 5 bases to trimming and J lost 2 bases, with 13 bases between them. The CDR3 length is 15 residues. Germline loops: CDR1 SEHNR, CDR2 FQNEAQ (reference sequence). This clone was recorded a few times.

Sequencing input: peripheral blood. The receptor's source is an elderly woman with COVID-19, enrolled during active disease. The rearrangement links TRBV7-9 to TRBJ2-1; maybe TRBD2 (6 bases). This CDR3 is CASSQLAAPYNEQFF. The CDR3, as DNA: TGTGCCAGCAGCCAACTAGCCGCACCCTACAATGAGCAGTTCTTC.